This TCR beta chain was retrieved from a study of blood T cell repertoires in COVID-19. Clones were read by immunoSEQ multiplex PCR, and TCRdb kept only the in-frame ones, dropping some. In the table there are roughly 80,000 clones, under 85% of which are singletons. The CDR3 consists of 14 residues. Unmatched junction bases numbered 4, after V lost 6 bases and J lost 2 bases. Germline V CDR1 and CDR2: SEHNR, FQNEAQ (reference sequence). This clone came up a few times. The sequence came from a woman of 80 years or more with acute or convalescent COVID-19. The chain uses TRBV7-9 and TRBJ1-1; TRBD1 matches at 9 bases. The sample consisted of peripheral blood. The DNA of the CDR3 is TGTGCCAGCAGACCGGACAGGGGCAACACTGAAGCTTTCTTT. It codes for CASRPDRGNTEAFF.